This T cell receptor (beta chain) appears in the sequencing data of a study of cytomegalovirus exposure and HLA in healthy donors. Across the whole study: A prior analysis found 100 million to 140 million unique TCR beta sequences from around 190 million T cells.

Study-wide results and limits: For most TCR beta V segments, an earlier analysis put the productive rate at about 90% or about 30% of the time.

This CDR3 has 14 amino acids. The germline V gene has CDR1 SGHDT and CDR2 YYEEEE. The V segment lost 2 bases and the J segment 5 bases; nucleotides outside the gene matches: 4. The primer mix had 60 Vbeta and 13 Jbeta primers. Profiling relied on immunoSEQ multiplex PCR, and the TCRdb table lists in-frame clones only, not all of them. The table shows approximately 77,000 clones, with roughly 70% occurring only once. To note about this clone: No antigen is known for it.

The TCR sequence derives from a man in his sixties in good health and CMV-seropositive. Sequenced input: PBMCs. The V gene is TRBV5-6, the J gene TRBJ2-7, with 10 nucleotides matching TRBD1. The DNA of the CDR3 is TGTGCCAGCAGCTTTACGACAGGGGGCAACGAGCAGTACTTC. This encodes CASSFTTGGNEQYF.